These 6 T cell receptor beta chains were all obtained from the same sample, sequenced in a study of cytomegalovirus exposure and HLA in healthy donors. Repertoires were generated with immunoSEQ multiplex PCR, while TCRdb's copy carries only in-frame clones and drops some. The data contain over 100,000 clones, 75% to 90% of them seen just once; the ten biggest clones take up about 1.2%. Sequencing used PBMCs. The receptors stem from a woman between 18 and 30 years old in good health and CMV-seronegative.

The V and J genes are TRBV7-9 and TRBJ2-3; no reliable D call. V lost 3 bases to trimming and J lost 4 bases, with 5 bases between them. Germline V lookup: CDR1 SEHNR, CDR2 FQNEAQ (reference sequence). The CDR3 spans 12 residues. CDR3 in DNA: TGTGCCAGCAGCTTGTCTTCAGATACGCAGTATTTT. The encoded protein is CASSLSSDTQYF. The full variable domain, its missing parts supplied by reference TRBV7-9 and TRBJ2-3, is DTGVSQNPRHKITKRGQNVTFRCDPISEHNRLYWYRQTLGQGPEFLTYFQNEAQLEKSRLLSDRFSAERPKGSFSTLEIQRTEQGDSAMYLCASSLSSDTQYFGPGTRLTVL.

The V call is TRBV9, the J call TRBJ2-7; D is perhaps TRBD2 (6 bases). V lost 2 bases to trimming and J lost 1 base, with 13 bases between them. Per germline, CDR1 SGDLS and CDR2 YYNGEE. This CDR3 has 15 residues. The DNA of the CDR3 is TGTGCCAGCAGCGTCGGGGGTGCCGGGTCCTACGAGCAGTACTTC. This gives the protein CASSVGGAGSYEQYF.

The J gene is TRBJ1-5, the V gene TRBV18, with TRBD1 matching 8 bases. Germline V gives CDR1 KGHSH, CDR2 LQKENI. The V gene end was trimmed by 4 bases and the J gene end by 7 bases; junction bases not matched to a gene: 12. The CDR3 is 16 amino acids. CDR3 bases: TGTGCCAGCTCACTTAACCGACAGGGGACGGGACAGCCCCAGCATTTT. Encoded protein: CASSLNRQGTGQPQHF.

The J gene is TRBJ2-5, the V gene TRBV19; TRBD1 matches 9 bases. V gave up 9 bases and J gave up 6 bases; unmatched junction bases: 8. Germline V gene sequence: CDR1 LNHDA, CDR2 SQIVND (reference sequence). The CDR3 contains 13 residues. CDR3 nucleotides: TGTGCCAGCGGGGGACAGGGTATACAGACCCAGTACTTC. It translates to CASGGQGIQTQYF.

The chain couples TRBV15 to TRBJ2-3, with D possibly TRBD2 on 5 matching bases. Trimming removed 0 bases from V and 3 bases from J, with 13 bases in between. The V gene's germline CDR1 is LNHNV and CDR2 YYDKDF (reference sequence). The CDR3 runs 16 residues. The DNA for the CDR3 is TGTGCCACCAGCAGAGATCTGGTCACGGGAACAGATACGCAGTATTTT. It yields the protein CATSRDLVTGTDTQYF.

V and J are TRBV7-2 and TRBJ1-1; no definite D call. In germline, CDR1 is SGHTA, CDR2 FQGNSA. The CDR3 runs 16 residues. Trimming took off 5 bases at V and 1 base at J, with 17 bases between the two ends. The CDR3 bases are TGTGCCAGCAGCCCCCGGGCGGGGTCGGGGAACACTGAAGCTTTCTTT. Encoded protein: CASSPRAGSGNTEAFF.